This TCR beta chain appears in the sequencing data of a study of T-cell reconstitution after alpha-beta-depleted transplantation in children. Germline V gives CDR1 SGHTA, CDR2 FQGNSA. There are 13 residues in the CDR3. General study points: Newly produced T cells mostly accounted for T-cell counts and diversity one year post-transplant. Certain patients had high TCRbeta diversity at day 60, and it came from recipient T cells and thymic progenitors that survived. Several hundred expanded graft clones reportedly were the source of alpha-beta T cells about two months after transplant.

Library preparation (for TCRbeta) was performed with unique molecular identifiers. TCRdb reprocessed the PCR reads with MiXCR, giving one entry per CDR3 protein. The sample has about 470,000 distinct CDR3 sequences; over 40% are singletons. With respect to this clonotype: Its target is unknown. Germline is not matched at one junction end, which may reflect a read error.

This TCR was recovered from a girl aged 2 to 10 with aplastic anemia, due to receive a stem cell transplant. The gene calls are TRBV7-2 and TRBJ2-1; weak D call: TRBD1 (5 bases). This specimen was PBMCs, taken before TCRalphabeta/CD19-depleted stem cell transplant. CDR3 protein: CASSLGADNEQFF. CDR3 DNA sequence: TGTGCCAGCAGTTTAGGGGCGGACAATGAGCAGTTCTTC.